This T cell receptor (beta chain) was sequenced for a study of cytomegalovirus exposure and HLA in healthy donors. Study details: The use of the same platform for the 95 to 150 validation repertoires and the approximately 730 first-cohort repertoires was reported by a later analysis. The study's findings and limits: In the 120 or so validation repertoires, approximately 94% of cluster scores exceeded 0, per a later analysis.

Assay used: immunoSEQ multiplex PCR; TCRdb lists only in-frame clones, some missing. Counted here are 100,000 or so clones, about 90% occurring once; the ten biggest clones make up around 6.3%. CDR1 and CDR2 (germline): MDHEN, SYDVKM. CDR3 length: 17 residues. With 5 bases removed from V and 0 bases from J, the gap between germline ends came to 20 bases. In regard to this clone: Antigen specificity is unknown.

The chain uses TRBV28 and TRBJ2-7, with D perhaps matching TRBD1 (5 bases). The sequenced sample consisted of PBMCs. The receptor was derived from a man between 18 and 35 years old in good health and CMV-seropositive. In nucleotides, the CDR3 is TGTGCCAGCAGTCCACAGATATGGGAACAGGTCTCCTACGAGCAGTACTTC. Its translation is CASSPQIWEQVSYEQYF.